This T cell receptor beta chain was found in a study of PD-L1 blockade in urothelial cancer. The CDR3 is 12 amino acids. Trimming stripped 4 bases from V and 6 bases from J, with 11 bases between. The germline V gene has CDR1 SGHDT and CDR2 YYEEEE. Measured with immunoSEQ multiplex PCR; TCRdb has only the in-frame clones, and not every one. The table has around 45,000 clones, more than 75% seen once. Enrolled patients showed locally advanced or metastatic urothelial carcinoma. The V call is TRBV5-6, the J call TRBJ2-7; D may be TRBD1 (5 bases). This sequence originates from a woman aged 55-75 years with urothelial cancer. Sequencing was performed on PBMCs, taken around atezolizumab (anti-PD-L1) treatment. The CDR3 coding sequence is TGTGCCAGCAGCCAGGGCTCGGGCGAGCAGTACTTC. This encodes CASSQGSGEQYF.